This entry lists 19 T cell receptor beta chains sequenced from one sample in a study of T cell repertoires in cytomegalovirus infection. TCRdb re-called the reads with MiXCR, one entry per CDR3 protein. The sample records hundreds of thousands of distinct CDR3 sequences, less than 40% being singletons. The sequenced sample was PBMCs. Source of these receptors: a human donor in good health (CMV status not recorded). Some clones in this sample may be carry-over from other donors' samples.

This sequence joins TRBV5-1 and TRBJ2-3, with 8 positions matching TRBD1. Germline V gives CDR1 SGHRS, CDR2 YFSETQ. Unmatched junction bases numbered 6, after V lost 0 bases and J lost 0 bases. The CDR3 has 17 residues. This CDR3 reads CASSLDPTGASTDTQYF. The CDR3 DNA is TGCGCCAGCAGCTTGGACCCGACAGGGGCTAGCACAGATACGCAGTATTTT.

In its sample, this clonotype was seen a few times. The rearrangement uses TRBV11-3 and TRBJ2-5, with D perhaps being TRBD1 or TRBD2 (5 bases each). Trimming stripped 5 bases from V and 5 bases from J, with 12 bases between. CDR3 length: 13 amino acids. CDR1 and CDR2 from the germline V gene are SGHNT and YENEEA. CDR3 region: CASSHGTWETQYF. In DNA, the CDR3 is TGTGCCAGCAGCCATGGGACGTGGGAGACCCAGTACTTC.

Only a few counts were recorded for this clonotype. The rearrangement links TRBV27 to TRBJ1-2, with a tentative D call TRBD1 (6 bases). V was cut by 0 bases and J by 5 bases, with 10 bases left in between. Germline CDR1 MNHEY, CDR2 SMNVEV (reference sequence). CDR3 size: 14 residues. The CDR3 reads CASSLSVTGYGYTF. In DNA form, the CDR3 reads TGTGCCAGCAGTTTATCCGTCACAGGGTATGGCTACACCTTC.

This clonotype was seen more than once but under ten times. One end of the junction is discordant with germline, which a read error may explain. The chain is built from TRBV4-1 and TRBJ2-2, with 11 bases that match TRBD2. Germline values: CDR1 MGHRA, CDR2 YSYEKL. The CDR3 has 18 residues. CDR3 sequence: CASSSEGTSGGATGELFF. DNA for the CDR3: TGTGCCAGCAGCTCCGAAGGCACTAGCGGGGGCGCCACCGGGGAGCTGTTTTTT.

This chain joins TRBV5-6 and TRBJ2-6, with 7 nucleotides matching TRBD1. The CDR3 length is 20 residues. CDR1 is SGHDT and CDR2 is YYEEEE in the germline V gene. V lost 4 bases and J lost 0; bases outside the gene matches: 16. The CDR3 region has the DNA TGTGCCAGCAGCGTTGGTATAGGAGACAGGGCTTTCTCTGGGGCCAACGTCCTGACTTTC. It encodes CASSVGIGDRAFSGANVLTF.

V is TRBV7-2 and J is TRBJ1-1; 10 bases are shared with TRBD1. The trim removed 2 bases at V and 4 bases at J, leaving 4 bases unmatched. The V gene's germline CDR1 is SGHTA and CDR2 FQGNSA. The CDR3 contains 15 residues. CDR3 protein: CASSLTWTGGTEAFF. CDR3 sequence (DNA): TGTGCCAGCAGCTTAACATGGACAGGGGGCACTGAAGCTTTCTTT.

This clonotype was seen more than once but under ten times. V gene TRBV29-1 combines with J gene TRBJ2-1; 14 nucleotides agree with TRBD2. Germline V gives CDR1 SQVTM, CDR2 ANQGSEA. J gave up 5 bases and V 5 bases, and 2 bases lay outside the gene matches. The CDR3 spans 14 residues. CDR3 bases: TGCAGCGTTAGACTAGCGGGAGGGGACAATGAGCAGTTCTTC. Its translation: CSVRLAGGDNEQFF.

The chain has TRBV7-9 and TRBJ2-7, with D uncertain. CDR1 is SEHNR, CDR2 FQNEAQ, per germline (reference sequence). Trimming removed 5 bases from V and 1 base from J, with 9 bases in between. This CDR3 region has 13 residues. The CDR3, as DNA: TGTGCCAGCAGCCCGTCGCGATCCTACGAGCAGTACTTC. It yields the protein CASSPSRSYEQYF.

The chain has TRBV28 and TRBJ2-1, with 9 bases lining up with TRBD2. This CDR3 has 16 residues. Per germline, CDR1 MDHEN and CDR2 SYDVKM. V trimming: 3 bases; J trimming: 12 bases; junction bases outside the gene matches: 15. The DNA of the CDR3 is TGTGCCAGCAGTTTCCCTCTTGGGCTAGCGGGGCGGGGGCAGTTCTTC. Protein product: CASSFPLGLAGRGQFF.

About this clonotype: The junction differs from germline at one of its ends, possibly a read error. V usage is TRBV10-3 and J usage is TRBJ2-3; 7 bases align to TRBD1. The CDR3 contains 16 residues. Germline loops: CDR1 ENHRY, CDR2 SYGVKD. The CDR3 nucleotides are TGTGCCATCGGGGGACAGCCAGGCAAAAGCACAGATGCGCAGTATTTT. This translates into CAIGGQPGKSTDAQYF.

This clonotype was picked up a small number of times. The chain has TRBV9 and TRBJ1-1; a possible D gene is TRBD1 (5 bases). CDR1 and CDR2 from the germline V gene are SGDLS and YYNGEE. The V end lost 4 bases, the J end lost 3 bases, and 13 bases lay between the germline ends. The CDR3 is made up of 14 amino acids. Here the CDR3 DNA reads TGTGCCAGCAGCCGCGCAGGGAGTGACACTGAAGCTTTCTTT. Its translation is CASSRAGSDTEAFF.

This CDR3 is CASSWVNTGELFF. Here the CDR3 DNA reads TGTGCCAGCAGCTGGGTGAACACCGGGGAGCTGTTTTTT. The V and J genes are TRBV7-9 and TRBJ2-2; no reliable D call. Germline-derived CDR1 and CDR2 are SEHNR and FQNEAQ (reference sequence). The ends were cut back, 4 bases at V and 1 base at J, with 4 bases in the middle. This CDR3 has 13 residues.

This clonotype came up once. V gene TRBV28 combines with J gene TRBJ2-2; weak D call: TRBD1 (6 bases). Trimming pared 5 bases from V and 4 bases from J, leaving 14 bases between. Germline V lookup: CDR1 MDHEN, CDR2 SYDVKM. This CDR3 contains 15 residues. The DNA of the CDR3 is TGTGCCAGCAGTACGTTCACAGGGCCCACCGGGGAGCTGTTTTTT. Residues: CASSTFTGPTGELFF.

The V call is TRBV10-3, the J call TRBJ2-1; D is ambiguous. Germline V gene data show CDR1 as ENHRY and CDR2 as SYGVKD. This CDR3 is built from 14 residues. V was trimmed by 2 bases and J by 4 bases, leaving 9 bases between them. The chain's CDR3 is CAISEPAVYNEQFF. The CDR3 nucleotides read TGTGCCATCAGTGAGCCAGCTGTTTACAATGAGCAGTTCTTC.

This clonotype was counted between two and nine times. V gene TRBV7-3 combines with J gene TRBJ2-1; no clear D gene. The CDR3 consists of 12 residues. The V gene lost 5 bases and the J gene lost 5 bases, with 7 bases spanning the gap. The germline V gene has CDR1 SGHTA and CDR2 FQGTGA. CDR3 coding DNA: TGTGCCAGCAGCCACACAAACAATGAGCAGTTCTTC. It specifies CASSHTNNEQFF.

The rearrangement links TRBV7-8 to TRBJ1-5; 7 bases are shared with TRBD1. The germline V gene encodes CDR1 SGHVS and CDR2 FQNEAQ. Losses at the gene ends were 4 bases for V and 2 bases for J; bases not matched to a gene: 5. CDR3 length: 15 amino acids. The CDR3 region is CASSSDTGGNQPQHF. CDR3 DNA: TGTGCCAGCAGCTCTGATACAGGGGGCAATCAGCCCCAGCATTTT.

This chain connects TRBV5-6 to TRBJ1-2; 10 positions match TRBD1. Germline V lookup: CDR1 SGHDT, CDR2 YYEEEE. The CDR3 is made up of 19 amino acids. Losses at the gene ends were 1 base for V and 3 bases for J; bases not matched to a gene: 15. CDR3 loop: CASSLTGLLAGQGHYGYTF. The CDR3 nucleotides read TGTGCCAGCAGCTTGACCGGGCTTTTGGCGGGACAGGGGCACTATGGCTACACCTTC.

The rearrangement uses TRBV19 and TRBJ1-1; 7 bases line up with TRBD1. CDR1 is LNHDA, CDR2 SQIVND, per germline (reference sequence). The ends lost 4 bases at V and 1 base at J; junction bases unmatched: 9. This CDR3 comprises 16 residues. CDR3 in amino acids: CASSKNPGQTNTEAFF. Written as DNA, the CDR3 is TGTGCCAGTAGTAAGAACCCGGGACAGACGAACACTGAAGCTTTCTTT.

The chain couples TRBV19 to TRBJ1-5; TRBD1 aligns across 11 bases. CDR1 and CDR2 (germline): LNHDA, SQIVND (reference sequence). The J segment lost 0 bases and the V segment lost 4 bases, leaving 8 bases of the junction unmatched. This CDR3 comprises 18 residues. The CDR3 sequence is CASSRDRGTIFSNQPQHF. CDR3 bases: TGTGCCAGTAGTAGGGACAGGGGGACGATTTTTAGCAATCAGCCCCAGCATTTT.